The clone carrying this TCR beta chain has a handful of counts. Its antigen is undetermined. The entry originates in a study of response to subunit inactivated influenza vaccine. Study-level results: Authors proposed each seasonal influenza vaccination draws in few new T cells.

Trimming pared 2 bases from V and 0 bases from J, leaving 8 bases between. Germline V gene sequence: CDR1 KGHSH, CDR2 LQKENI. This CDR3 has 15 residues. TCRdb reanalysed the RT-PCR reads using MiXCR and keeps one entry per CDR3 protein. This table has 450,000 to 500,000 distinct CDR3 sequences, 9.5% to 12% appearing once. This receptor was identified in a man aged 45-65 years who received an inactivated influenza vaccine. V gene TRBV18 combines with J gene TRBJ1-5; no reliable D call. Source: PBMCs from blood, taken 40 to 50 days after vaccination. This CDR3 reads CASSPIADSNQPQHF. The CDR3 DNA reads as TGTGCCAGCTCACCAATCGCGGATAGCAATCAGCCCCAGCATTTT.